This paragraph covers one T cell receptor beta chain sequence. The data are from a study of control samples from healthy donors and cancer patients. The table came from immunoSEQ multiplex PCR; TCRdb's copy has only in-frame clones and leaves some out. Of 80,000 to 100,000 clones detected, just under 95% appear once; the ten largest clones hold around 3%. V was trimmed by 10 bases and J by 7 bases, leaving 16 bases between them. Germline CDR1 and CDR2: MNHNY and SVGAGI (reference sequence). The CDR3 contains 13 residues. This clonotype was sampled from a human donor in good health. The donor label of this sample is uncertain. The genes are TRBV6-6 and TRBJ2-2, with D maybe TRBD1 (6 bases). Sample: blood. As DNA, the CDR3 is TGTGCCACGGCGGCAGGGGTCCACGGGGAGCTGTTTTTT. Its translation is CATAAGVHGELFF.